A single sample is the source of the 9 T cell receptor beta chains below, sequenced in a study of early T cells in non-severe SARS-CoV-2 infection. TCRdb analysed the 5' RACE reads with MiXCR anew, one entry per CDR3 protein. The sample includes some 30,000 distinct CDR3 sequences, about 3% of them seen just once. Sequencing was performed on whole blood. These TCRs come from an adult who was a healthcare worker with PCR-confirmed SARS-CoV-2 infection or an uninfected control (not recorded which).

This clonotype was recorded at least ten times. The chain couples TRBV18 to TRBJ1-1; D is undetermined. The germline CDR1 and CDR2 sequences are KGHSH and LQKENI. The CDR3 loop spans 16 amino acids. The ends were cut back, 3 bases at V and 1 base at J, with 15 bases in the middle. CDR3 loop: CASSPYSRRENTEAFF. CDR3 in DNA: TGTGCCAGCTCACCGTACTCAAGACGGGAGAACACTGAAGCTTTCTTT.

This clonotype was seen ten or more times. The V gene is TRBV29-1, the J gene TRBJ2-2, with D possibly TRBD2 on 6 matching bases. This CDR3 spans 12 amino acids. V lost 2 bases and J 7 bases, leaving 8 bases between the germline ends. From germline, CDR1 is SQVTM and CDR2 ANQGSEA. CDR3 in amino acids: CSVEPGGGELFF. DNA for the CDR3: TGCAGCGTTGAACCCGGGGGCGGGGAGCTGTTTTTT.

This clonotype was observed at least ten times. V usage is TRBV5-1 and J usage is TRBJ1-1; 8 nucleotides match TRBD1. CDR1 is SGHRS, CDR2 YFSETQ, per germline. V was clipped by 3 bases and J by 4 bases; unmatched bases: 2. CDR3 size: 13 residues. CDR3 nucleotides: TGCGCCAGCAGCTCGGACAGGGCCACTGAAGCTTTCTTT. Protein sequence: CASSSDRATEAFF.

The chain carries TRBV4-2 and TRBJ2-1; D is uncertain. V was trimmed by 0 bases and J by 9 bases, leaving 9 bases between them. Germline V gene sequence: CDR1 LGHNA, CDR2 YNFKEQ. The CDR3 extends over 13 amino acids. CDR3 amino acids: CASSQEDWSEQFF. In DNA form, the CDR3 reads TGTGCCAGCAGCCAAGAAGACTGGTCTGAGCAGTTCTTC.

This clonotype came up many times. The chain combines TRBV5-1 with TRBJ1-4; TRBD1 is a possible D gene (6 bases). This CDR3 contains 18 residues. Trimming took 0 bases from V and 3 from J, leaving 18 bases between them. CDR1 and CDR2 from the germline V gene are SGHRS and YFSETQ. The CDR3 protein is CASSLVQGGGASNEKLFF. The CDR3 DNA is TGCGCCAGCAGCTTGGTACAAGGGGGGGGCGCGTCTAATGAAAAACTGTTTTTT.

The V and J genes are TRBV4-1 and TRBJ2-3; either TRBD1 or TRBD2 may fit D (5 bases each). The CDR3 extends over 14 amino acids. The germline V gene encodes CDR1 MGHRA and CDR2 YSYEKL. Trimming stripped 7 bases from V and 2 bases from J, with 13 bases between. This chain's CDR3 is CASNLGPNTDTQYF. The CDR3 bases are TGCGCCAGCAACCTGGGACCAAACACAGATACGCAGTATTTT.

This clonotype was counted only a few times. The J gene is TRBJ1-1, the V gene TRBV18, with D unclear. CDR1 is KGHSH and CDR2 is LQKENI in the germline V gene. This CDR3 contains 14 residues. Trimming cost V 0 bases and J 0 bases, with 5 bases left between them. CDR3 in DNA: TGTGCCAGCTCACCACCAGAATTGAACACTGAAGCTTTCTTT. Translating gives CASSPPELNTEAFF.

This clonotype was counted ten times or more. The chain carries TRBV7-9 and TRBJ2-1; perhaps TRBD2 as D (6 bases). CDR3 length equals 14 residues. The V end lost 4 bases, the J end lost 7 bases, and 14 bases lay between the germline ends. Per germline, CDR1 SEHNR and CDR2 FQNEAQ (reference sequence). CDR3 nucleotide sequence: TGTGCCAGCAGCTCTCTCGGAGGGAAGAATGAGCAGTTCTTC. This codes for CASSSLGGKNEQFF.

This clonotype occurred many times. The chain combines TRBV21-1 with TRBJ1-2. TRBV21-1 represents a pseudogene. CDR3 length: 14 residues. The CDR3 region is CASSKGSEGYGYTF. CDR3 sequence (DNA): TGTGCCAGCAGCAAAGGATCGGAAGGCTATGGCTACACCTTC.